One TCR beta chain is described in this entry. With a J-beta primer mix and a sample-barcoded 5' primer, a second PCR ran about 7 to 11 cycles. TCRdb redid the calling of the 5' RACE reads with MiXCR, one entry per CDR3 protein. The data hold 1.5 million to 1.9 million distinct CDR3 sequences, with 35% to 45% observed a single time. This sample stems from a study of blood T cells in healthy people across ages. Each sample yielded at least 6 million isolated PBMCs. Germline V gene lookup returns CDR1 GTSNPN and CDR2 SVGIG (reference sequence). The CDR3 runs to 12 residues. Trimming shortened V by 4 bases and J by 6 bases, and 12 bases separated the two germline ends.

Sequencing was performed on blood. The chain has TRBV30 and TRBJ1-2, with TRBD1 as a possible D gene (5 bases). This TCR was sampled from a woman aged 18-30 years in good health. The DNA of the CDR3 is TGTGCCTGGAATGGCAGGGTTGATGGCTACACCTTC. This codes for CAWNGRVDGYTF.